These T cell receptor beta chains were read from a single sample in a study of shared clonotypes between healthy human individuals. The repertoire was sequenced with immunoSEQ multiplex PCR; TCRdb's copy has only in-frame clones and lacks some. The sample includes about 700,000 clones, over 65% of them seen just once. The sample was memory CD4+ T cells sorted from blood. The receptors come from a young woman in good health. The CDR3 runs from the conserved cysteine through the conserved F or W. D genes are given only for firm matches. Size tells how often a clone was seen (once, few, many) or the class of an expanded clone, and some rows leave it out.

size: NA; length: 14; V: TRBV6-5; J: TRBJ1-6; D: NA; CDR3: CASSYDTAASPLHF; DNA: TGTGCCAGCAGCTATGATACGGCGGCGTCACCCCTCCACTTT
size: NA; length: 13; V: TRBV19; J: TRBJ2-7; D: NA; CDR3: CASSIGATYEQYF; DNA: TGTGCCAGTAGTATAGGGGCCACCTACGAGCAGTACTTC
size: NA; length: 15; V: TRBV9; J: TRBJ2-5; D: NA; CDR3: CASSVGPRPDETQYF; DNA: TGTGCCAGCAGCGTAGGACCACGACCCGATGAGACCCAGTACTTC
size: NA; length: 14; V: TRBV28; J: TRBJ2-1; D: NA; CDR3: CASSTGTTRNEQFF; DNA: TGTGCCAGCAGTACCGGGACGACGAGGAATGAGCAGTTCTTC
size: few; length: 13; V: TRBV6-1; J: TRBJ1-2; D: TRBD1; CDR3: CASSEAGTAGYTF; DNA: TGTGCCAGCAGTGAAGCGGGGACAGCGGGCTACACCTTC
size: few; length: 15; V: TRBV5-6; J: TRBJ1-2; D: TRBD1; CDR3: CASSWGTDFNYGYTF; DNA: TGTGCCAGCAGCTGGGGGACAGATTTTAACTATGGCTACACCTTC
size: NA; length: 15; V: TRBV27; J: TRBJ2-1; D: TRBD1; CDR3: CASSSMTGRRNEQFF; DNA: TGTGCCAGCAGTTCAATGACAGGGCGGAGGAATGAGCAGTTCTTC
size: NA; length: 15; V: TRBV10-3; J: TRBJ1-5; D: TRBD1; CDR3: CAISERTGGSQPQHF; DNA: TGTGCCATCAGTGAACGGACAGGGGGCAGTCAGCCCCAGCATTTT
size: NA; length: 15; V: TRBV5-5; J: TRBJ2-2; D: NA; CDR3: CASIPGTMNTGELFF; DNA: TGTGCCAGCATCCCTGGGACGATGAACACCGGGGAGCTGTTTTTT
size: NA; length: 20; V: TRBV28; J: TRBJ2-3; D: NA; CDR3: CASSSPRGRGATRLTDTQYF; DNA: TGTGCCAGCAGTTCCCCCCGCGGGCGGGGAGCAACTCGCCTCACAGATACGCAGTATTTT
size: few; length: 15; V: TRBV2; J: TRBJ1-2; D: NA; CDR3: CASRGRQTANYGYTF; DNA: TGTGCCAGCAGGGGCAGACAGACAGCTAACTATGGCTACACCTTC
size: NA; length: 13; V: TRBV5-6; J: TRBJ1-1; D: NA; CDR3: CASRGYREPEAFF; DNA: TGTGCCAGCAGGGGGTACAGGGAACCTGAAGCTTTCTTT
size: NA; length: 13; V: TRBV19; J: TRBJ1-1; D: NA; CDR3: CASRDGVNTEAFF; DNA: TGTGCCAGTAGAGATGGGGTGAACACTGAAGCTTTCTTT
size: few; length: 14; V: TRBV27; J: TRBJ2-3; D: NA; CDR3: CASRLQDGPDTQYF; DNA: TGTGCCAGCAGACTACAAGACGGACCAGATACGCAGTATTTT
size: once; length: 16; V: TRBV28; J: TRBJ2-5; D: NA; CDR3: CASTDFWQGKSETQYF; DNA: TGTGCCAGCACCGATTTTTGGCAGGGAAAAAGCGAGACCCAGTACTTC
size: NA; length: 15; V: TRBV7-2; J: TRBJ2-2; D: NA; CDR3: CASSSRRTVTGELFF; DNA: TGTGCCAGCAGCTCTAGACGGACAGTCACCGGGGAGCTGTTTTTT
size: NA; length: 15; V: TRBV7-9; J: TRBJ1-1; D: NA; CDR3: CASSLSGSEGTEAFF; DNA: TGTGCCAGCAGCTTATCGGGCAGTGAAGGCACTGAAGCTTTCTTT
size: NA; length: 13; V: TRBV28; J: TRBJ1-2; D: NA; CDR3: CASSRATGYGYTF; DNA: TGTGCCAGCAGCCGAGCAACAGGGTACGGCTACACCTTC
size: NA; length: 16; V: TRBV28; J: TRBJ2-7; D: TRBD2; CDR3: CASSQVSGRTLREQYF; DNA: TGTGCCAGCAGCCAAGTAAGCGGGAGGACCTTAAGGGAGCAGTACTTC
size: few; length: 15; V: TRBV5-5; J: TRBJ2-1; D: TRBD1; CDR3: CASTLQGASYNEQFF; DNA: TGTGCCAGCACGCTCCAGGGGGCATCCTACAATGAGCAGTTCTTC
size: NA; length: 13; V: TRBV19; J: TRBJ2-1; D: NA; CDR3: CASSIGSADEQFF; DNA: TGTGCCAGTAGTATAGGGAGCGCGGATGAGCAGTTCTTC
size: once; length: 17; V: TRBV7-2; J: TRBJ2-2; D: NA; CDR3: CASSKRSRTSNTGELFF; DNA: TGTGCCAGCAGCAAAAGAAGCCGGACGAGTAACACCGGGGAGCTGTTTTTT
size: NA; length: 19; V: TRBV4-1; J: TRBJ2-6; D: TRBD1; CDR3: CASSPSSGQGYSGANVLTF; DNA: TGCGCCAGCAGCCCTAGCTCGGGACAGGGTTACTCTGGGGCCAACGTCCTGACTTTC
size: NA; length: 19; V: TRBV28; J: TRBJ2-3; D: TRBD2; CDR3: CASSEIGTSGRAGYTTQYF; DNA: TGTGCCAGCAGTGAGATTGGGACTAGCGGGAGGGCCGGGTATACTACGCAGTATTTT
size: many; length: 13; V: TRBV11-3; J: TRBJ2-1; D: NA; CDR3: CASSFWGTDEQFF; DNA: TGTGCCAGCAGCTTTTGGGGGACGGATGAGCAGTTCTTC
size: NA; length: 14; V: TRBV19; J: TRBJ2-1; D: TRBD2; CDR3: CASSSASGRHEQFF; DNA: TGTGCCAGTAGTTCCGCTAGCGGAAGGCATGAGCAGTTCTTC
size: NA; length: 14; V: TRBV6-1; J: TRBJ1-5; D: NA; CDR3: CASGRENSNQPQHF; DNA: TGTGCCAGCGGCAGGGAAAATAGCAATCAGCCCCAGCATTTT
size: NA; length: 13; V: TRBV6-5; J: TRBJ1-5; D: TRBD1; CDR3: CASRTGAGQPQHF; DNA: TGTGCCAGCAGGACAGGGGCAGGGCAGCCCCAGCATTTT
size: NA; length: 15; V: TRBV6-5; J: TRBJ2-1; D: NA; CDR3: CASSYERSSYNEQFF; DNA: TGTGCCAGCAGTTACGAGAGGTCCTCCTACAATGAGCAGTTCTTC
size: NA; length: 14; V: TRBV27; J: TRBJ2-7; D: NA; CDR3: CASSFRQNSYEQYF; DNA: TGTGCCAGCAGTTTCCGTCAGAACTCCTACGAGCAGTACTTC
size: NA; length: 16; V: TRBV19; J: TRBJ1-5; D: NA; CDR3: CASSIGKAYSNQPQHF; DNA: TGTGCCAGTAGTATAGGAAAAGCTTATAGCAATCAGCCCCAGCATTTT
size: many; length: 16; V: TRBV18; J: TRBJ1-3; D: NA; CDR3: CASSPIGHGSGNTIYF; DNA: TGTGCCAGCTCACCAATCGGACATGGCTCTGGAAACACCATATATTTT
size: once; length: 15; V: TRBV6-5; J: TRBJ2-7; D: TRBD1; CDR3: CASSYSGQGLHEQYF; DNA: TGTGCCAGCAGTTACTCGGGACAGGGTCTCCACGAGCAGTACTTC
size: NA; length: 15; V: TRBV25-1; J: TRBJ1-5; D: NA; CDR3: CASSEEGNINQPQHF; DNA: TGTGCCAGCAGTGAGGAAGGAAACATAAATCAGCCCCAGCATTTT